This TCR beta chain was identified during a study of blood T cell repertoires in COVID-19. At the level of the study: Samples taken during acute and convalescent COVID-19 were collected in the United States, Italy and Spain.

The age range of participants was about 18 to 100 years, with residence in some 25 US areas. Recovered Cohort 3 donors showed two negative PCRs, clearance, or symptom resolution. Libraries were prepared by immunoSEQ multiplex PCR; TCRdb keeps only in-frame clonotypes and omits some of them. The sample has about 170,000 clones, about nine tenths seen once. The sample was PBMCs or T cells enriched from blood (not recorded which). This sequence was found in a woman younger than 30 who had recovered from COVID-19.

The CDR3 sequence is CATSDSTGYGYTF. As DNA, the CDR3 is TGTGCCACCAGTGACTCGACAGGGTATGGCTACACCTTC. V is TRBV24-1 and J is TRBJ1-2, with 7 bases matching TRBD1. The germline V gene has CDR1 KGHDR and CDR2 SFDVKD. CDR3 length equals 13 residues. V dropped 4 bases and J dropped 5; count of bases not matched to a gene: 3.